This T cell receptor (beta chain) originates from a study of blood T cell repertoires in COVID-19. As for the study in general: Both acute and convalescent COVID-19 samples were obtained from the United States, Italy and Spain.

Using immunoSEQ multiplex PCR, the repertoire was profiled, and TCRdb retains in-frame clones only, with some absent. The sample contains fewer than 80,000 clones, around 90% of which appear only once. This CDR3 region has 12 residues. Trimming cost V 3 bases and J 8 bases, with 10 bases left between them. Germline CDR1 and CDR2: SGHDN and FVKESK. Input material: peripheral blood. The V gene is TRBV14, the J gene TRBJ1-2; D may be TRBD1 (5 bases). This TCR was recovered from a man in his fifties or sixties with acute or convalescent COVID-19. The CDR3 DNA follows: TGTGCCAGCAGCCATCCAGGGCAGGGCTACACCTTC. This codes for CASSHPGQGYTF.